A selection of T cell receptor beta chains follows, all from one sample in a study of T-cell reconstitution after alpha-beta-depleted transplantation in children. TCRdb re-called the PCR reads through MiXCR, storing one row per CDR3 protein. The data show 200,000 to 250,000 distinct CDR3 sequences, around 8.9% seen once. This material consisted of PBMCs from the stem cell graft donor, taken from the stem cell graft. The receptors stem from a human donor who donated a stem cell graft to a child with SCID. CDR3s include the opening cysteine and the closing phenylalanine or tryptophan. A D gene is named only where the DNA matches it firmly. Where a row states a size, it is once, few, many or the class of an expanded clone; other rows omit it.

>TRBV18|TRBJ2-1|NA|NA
TGTGCCAGCTCACCCTTCCACGGGTACAATGAGCAGTTCTTC
CASSPFHGYNEQFF
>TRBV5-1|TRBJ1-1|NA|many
TGCGCCAGCGGATTGGGGCAGGGGAGGACTGAAGCTTTCTTT
CASGLGQGRTEAFF
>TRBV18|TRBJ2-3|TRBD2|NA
TGTGCCAGCTCACCACCGAGCGGGGGAAACACAGATACGCAGTATTTT
CASSPPSGGNTDTQYF
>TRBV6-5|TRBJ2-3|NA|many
TGTGCCAGCACCCACCTGGGGTCCACAGATACGCAGTATTTT
CASTHLGSTDTQYF
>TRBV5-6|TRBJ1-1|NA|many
TGTGCCAGCAGCTTGGGTTCGGGGACTGAAGCTTTCTTT
CASSLGSGTEAFF
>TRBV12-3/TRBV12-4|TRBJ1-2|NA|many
TGTGCCAGTGCCCGTCAGGGTATCCTCTATGGCTACACCTTC
CASARQGILYGYTF
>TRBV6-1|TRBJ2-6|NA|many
TGTGCCAGCAGTGACGGGTCTGGGGCCAACGTCCTGACTTTC
CASSDGSGANVLTF
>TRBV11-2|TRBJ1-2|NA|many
TGTGCCAGCAGCTTGACCCTGACAGGAGCCTATGGCTACACCTTC
CASSLTLTGAYGYTF
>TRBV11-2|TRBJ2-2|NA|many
TGTGCCAGCAGCTTAGAAGGGGCGGACGGGGAGCTGTTTTTT
CASSLEGADGELFF
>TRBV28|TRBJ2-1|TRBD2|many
TGTGCCAGCAGTTCTGGGACTAGCGGGGGCGAATACAATGAGCAGTTCTTC
CASSSGTSGGEYNEQFF
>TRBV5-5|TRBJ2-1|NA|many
TGTGCCAGCACGGTGGGCAGGGCTTCGTACAATGAGCAGTTCTTC
CASTVGRASYNEQFF
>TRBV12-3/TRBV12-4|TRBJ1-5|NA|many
TGTGCCAGCAGCAGTCAGGGACTTAACAATCAGCCCCAGCATTTT
CASSSQGLNNQPQHF
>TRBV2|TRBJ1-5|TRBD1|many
TGTGCCAGCAGTGTACAGGGGCGCAATCAGCCCCAGCATTTT
CASSVQGRNQPQHF
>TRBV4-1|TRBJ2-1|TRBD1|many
TGCGCCAGCCGACAGGGGGCGAGGTACAATGAGCAGTTCTTC
CASRQGARYNEQFF
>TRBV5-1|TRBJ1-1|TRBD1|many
TGCGCCAGCAGCCCTGGGGAGGACAGGGGGCGTTCTGAAGCTTTCTTT
CASSPGEDRGRSEAFF
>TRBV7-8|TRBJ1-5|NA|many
TGTGCCAGCAGCTTATTAACTAGCAATCAGCCCCAGCATTTT
CASSLLTSNQPQHF
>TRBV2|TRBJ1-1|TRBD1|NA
TGTGCCATTGCCGGACAGGGGGCAGACACTGAAGCTTTCTTT
CAIAGQGADTEAFF
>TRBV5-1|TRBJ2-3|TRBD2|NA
TGCGCCAGCAGCTTGCCCAGACTAGCGGGGGGGCCGGATACGCAGTATTTT
CASSLPRLAGGPDTQYF
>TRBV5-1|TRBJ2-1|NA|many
TGCGCCAGCAGCTTGGTCGGTCTGGATGAGCAGTTCTTC
CASSLVGLDEQFF
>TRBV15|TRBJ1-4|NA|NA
TGTGCCACCAGCATCGGACGGACAAATGAAAAACTGTTTTTT
CATSIGRTNEKLFF
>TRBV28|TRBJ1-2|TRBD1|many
TGTGCCAGCAGTGCTCAGGGGGCCTACTATGGCTACACCTTC
CASSAQGAYYGYTF
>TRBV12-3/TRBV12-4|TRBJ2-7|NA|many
TGTGCCAGCCGCATGGGGGGCGCAGGTAACGAGCAGTACTTC
CASRMGGAGNEQYF
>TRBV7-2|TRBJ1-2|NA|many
TGTGCCAGCAGCTTAGCGCCGGGGGCTAACTATGGCTACACCTTC
CASSLAPGANYGYTF
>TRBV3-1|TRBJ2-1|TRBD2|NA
TGTGCCACCAGCCAAGATGGCGGAGCGGGGGGCCACAATGAGCAGTTCTTC
CATSQDGGAGGHNEQFF
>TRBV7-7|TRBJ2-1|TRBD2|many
TGTGCCAGCAGTCCAACACTAGCGGGGGGACAGAATGAGCAGTTCTTC
CASSPTLAGGQNEQFF
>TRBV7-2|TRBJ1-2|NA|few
TGTGCCGGGGTCGGCGGGACCCCCTATGGCTACACCTTC
CAGVGGTPYGYTF
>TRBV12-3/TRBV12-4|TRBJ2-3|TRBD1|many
TGTGCCAGCAGTATGGGACAGGGAGCGGATACGCAGTATTTT
CASSMGQGADTQYF
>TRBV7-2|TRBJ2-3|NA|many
TGTGCCAGCAGCTTAGTACGGGGCGATACGCAGTATTTT
CASSLVRGDTQYF
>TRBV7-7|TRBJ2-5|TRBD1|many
TGTGCCAGCAGCTTAGACAGGGGGAAATCGGAGACCCAGTACTTC
CASSLDRGKSETQYF
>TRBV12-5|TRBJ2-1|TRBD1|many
TGTGCTAGTGGCACCGGGACAGTTTTCAATGAGCAGTTCTTC
CASGTGTVFNEQFF
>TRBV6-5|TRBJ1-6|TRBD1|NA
TGTGCCAGCAGTTCCCGGACAGGGGTTCTTTCACCCCTCCACTTT
CASSSRTGVLSPLHF
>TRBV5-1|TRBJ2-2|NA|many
TGCGCCAGCAGCCGGCTGTTGGAAACCGGGGAGCTGTTTTTT
CASSRLLETGELFF
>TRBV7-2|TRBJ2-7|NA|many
TGTGCCAGCAGCTCCTGGGTCGAGCAGTACTTC
CASSSWVEQYF
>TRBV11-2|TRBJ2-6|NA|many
TGTGCCAGCAGCTTAGTTCCGACCTTTCCGGCCGTCCTGACTTTC
CASSLVPTFPAVLTF
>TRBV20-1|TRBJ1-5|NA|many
TGCAGTGCTACTGACAGGACCGATCAGCCCCAGCATTTT
CSATDRTDQPQHF
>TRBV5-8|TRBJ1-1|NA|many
TGTGCCAGCAGCTTGGGTTGGGCGAACACTGAAGCTTTCTTT
CASSLGWANTEAFF
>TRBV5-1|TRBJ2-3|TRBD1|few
TGCGCCAGCAGCCCGGACAGGGCCCGAGGTACGCAGTATTTT
CASSPDRARGTQYF
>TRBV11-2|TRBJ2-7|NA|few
TGTGCCAGCAGCTTAGATCGGGTGGCCGAGCAGTACTTC
CASSLDRVAEQYF
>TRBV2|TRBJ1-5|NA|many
TGTGCCAGCACTCAGGACCTAAATCAGCCCCAGCATTTT
CASTQDLNQPQHF
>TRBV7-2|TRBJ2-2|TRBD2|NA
TGTGCCAGCAGCTTCGGAGGGAGGGTGGCAGGGGAGCTGTTTTTT
CASSFGGRVAGELFF